This T cell receptor beta chain was captured in a study of T cells in Graves' hyperthyroidism and ophthalmopathy. V was trimmed by 3 bases and J by 7 bases, leaving 18 bases between them. Germline V gene sequence: CDR1 MNHNS, CDR2 SASEGT. This CDR3 has 15 amino acids. Broader study findings: Stable hyperthyroidism and ophthalmopathy were separated using 13 V-J signatures.

The sample holds one count of this clonotype. The antigen remains undetermined. This clone may be a read error of a much larger clone one base away. Fresh 10 ml peripheral blood yielded PBMCs. Using RNA transcripts as the source, TCR beta CDR3 regions were amplified. Primed by the HTBI set, a first-round RT-PCR was run on the TCR CDR3. TCRdb reanalysed the multiplex PCR reads using MiXCR and keeps one entry per CDR3 protein. The sample lists 450,000 to 650,000 distinct CDR3 sequences, 20% to 25% occurring once. The V and J genes are TRBV6-1 and TRBJ2-5, with D perhaps matching TRBD1 or TRBD2 (5 bases each). Sequencing was carried out using blood. The origin of this receptor is a man in his late teens or twenties with Graves' hyperthyroidism. The CDR3 DNA is TGTGCCAGCAGTGACCCGATAGGGACCGAGGCGACCCAGTACTTC. As protein: CASSDPIGTEATQYF.